The 24 T cell receptor beta chains in this list originate from one sample, sequenced in a study of shared clonotypes between healthy human individuals. Some clones are missing from TCRdb's copy, which holds only in-frame ones; the method was immunoSEQ multiplex PCR. Among around 990,000 clones, about 80% were seen once, and the ten largest hold 0.7% to 0.95%. Sequenced: memory CD4+ T cells from PBMCs. Subset defined: CD45RA-negative fraction. The receptors stem from a man aged 18 to 29 in good health. Some clones in this sample may be carry-over from other donors' samples.

This chain links TRBV2 with TRBJ1-5; D remains ambiguous. Per germline, CDR1 SNHLY and CDR2 FYNNEI. Trimming shortened V by 3 bases and J by 0 bases, and 3 bases separated the two germline ends. This CDR3 has 13 residues. CDR3 amino acids: CASSDYSNQPQHF. The CDR3 DNA is TGTGCCAGCAGTGACTATAGCAATCAGCCCCAGCATTTT.

This chain uses TRBV25-1 with TRBJ2-7; 9 bases align to TRBD1. This CDR3 has 15 amino acids. Germline V gene lookup returns CDR1 MGHDK and CDR2 SYGVNS. V lost 5 bases, J lost 4 bases, and 9 bases stayed unmatched. The CDR3 DNA sequence: TGTGCCAGCAGTTTGGCGGGACAGGGTTTTTACGAGCAGTACTTC. It yields the protein CASSLAGQGFYEQYF.

This clone was recorded a few times. The rearrangement links TRBV2 to TRBJ1-5; weak D call: TRBD1 (6 bases). Germline CDR1 SNHLY, CDR2 FYNNEI. This CDR3 comprises 15 residues. V gave up 6 bases and J gave up 2 bases, with 14 bases separating them. CDR3 sequence: CASREQGGGNQPQHF. The CDR3 DNA sequence: TGTGCCAGCAGAGAACAGGGTGGGGGCAATCAGCCCCAGCATTTT.

There are many counts of this clone. The CDR3 region has the DNA TGTGCCAGCAGCTTAGCGTCTTATCCTAGCGTAGAGCAGTACTTC. Translated, it gives CASSLASYPSVEQYF. V and J are TRBV7-2 and TRBJ2-7; TRBD2 is a possible D gene (6 bases). The CDR3 loop spans 15 amino acids. Trimming pared 0 bases from V and 7 bases from J, leaving 16 bases between. Germline V gene data show CDR1 as SGHTA and CDR2 as FQGNSA.

This clone has a single count. The chain joins TRBV18 to TRBJ1-1; possible D gene TRBD1, 5 bases. The V gene lost 8 bases and the J gene lost 5 bases, with 15 bases spanning the gap. The CDR3 sequence is 13 residues long. In germline, CDR1 is KGHSH, CDR2 LQKENI. CDR3 sequence: CASGSVGGTEAFF. The DNA for the CDR3 is TGTGCCAGCGGCTCTGTGGGGGGAACTGAAGCTTTCTTT.

The chain recombines TRBV11-2 with TRBJ2-7; TRBD1 aligns across 12 bases. Trimming at V came to 5 bases and at J to 7 bases, leaving 12 bases not matched to a gene. The germline V gene encodes CDR1 SGHAT and CDR2 FQNNGV. The CDR3 sequence is 16 residues long. The CDR3 sequence is CASSKGQGAEGWEQYF. The CDR3, as DNA: TGTGCCAGCAGCAAGGGACAGGGGGCGGAGGGCTGGGAGCAGTACTTC.

This clone was seen a few times. The same CDR3 is also encoded by other DNA sequences in this sample. This chain joins TRBV7-9 and TRBJ1-5; D call uncertain. This CDR3 has 14 amino acids. V shed 5 bases and J shed 2 bases, with 10 bases lying between them. Germline loops: CDR1 SEHNR, CDR2 FQNEAQ (reference sequence). Here the CDR3 reads CASSPGGGNQPQHF. The CDR3, as DNA: TGTGCCAGCAGCCCCGGTGGTGGCAATCAGCCCCAGCATTTT.

The CDR3 spells CASSYGTSANSYEQYF. The CDR3 DNA reads TGTGCCAGCAGCTACGGGACTAGCGCTAACTCCTACGAGCAGTACTTC. The rearrangement joins TRBV7-6 to TRBJ2-7, with 10 bases lining up with TRBD2. This CDR3 comprises 16 residues. Germline V gene sequence: CDR1 SGHVS, CDR2 FNYEAQ. J was trimmed by 0 bases and V by 4 bases; bases with no gene match: 6.

The chain links TRBV28 to TRBJ2-2; D is ambiguous. Germline V lookup: CDR1 MDHEN, CDR2 SYDVKM. The CDR3 runs to 13 residues. Trimming pared 6 bases from V and 0 bases from J, leaving 5 bases between. CDR3 in amino acids: CASSAPNTGELFF. CDR3 DNA sequence: TGTGCCAGCAGCGCTCCGAACACCGGGGAGCTGTTTTTT.

V gene TRBV5-6 combines with J gene TRBJ2-5; perhaps TRBD1 as D (6 bases). V dropped 4 bases and J dropped 4 bases, with 17 bases sitting between them. CDR3 length equals 15 residues. CDR1 and CDR2 from the germline V gene are SGHDT and YYEEEE. CDR3 nucleotide sequence: TGTGCCAGCAGCAGACCCAGGGGAAGGGGAGAGACCCAGTACTTC. It translates to CASSRPRGRGETQYF.

The chain carries TRBV11-2 and TRBJ1-2, with D perhaps matching TRBD1 (6 bases). This CDR3 region has 15 residues. V gave up 5 bases and J gave up 6 bases, with 19 bases separating them. Germline V gene sequence: CDR1 SGHAT, CDR2 FQNNGV. Here the CDR3 DNA reads TGTGCCAGCAGCCCAGTGAGGGGGGTGTGGGATGGCTACACCTTC. Its translation is CASSPVRGVWDGYTF.

The chain recombines TRBV5-4 with TRBJ1-1; possible D gene TRBD1, 5 bases. Germline V gives CDR1 SGHNT, CDR2 YYREEE (reference sequence). V lost 4 bases and J 4 bases, leaving 14 bases between the germline ends. The CDR3 runs 14 residues. CDR3 DNA sequence: TGTGCCAGCAGCCCTGGGGCTCACTCCACTGAAGCTTTCTTT. Translating gives CASSPGAHSTEAFF.

This clone was observed a single time. A far more abundant clone sits one base away, making this likely a read error. The V gene is TRBV7-2, the J gene TRBJ1-1; D unresolved. The CDR3 is 13 amino acids. Per the germline V gene, CDR1 is SGHTA and CDR2 is FQGNSA. The ends were cut back, 3 bases at V and 0 bases at J, with 5 bases in the middle. DNA for the CDR3: TGTGCCAGCAGCTTTACAGTGAACACTGAAGCTTTCTTT. Amino acid sequence: CASSFTVNTEAFF.

The chain couples TRBV28 to TRBJ2-5; 8 positions match TRBD2. V lost 7 bases and J lost 4; bases outside the gene matches: 5. Germline CDR1 and CDR2: MDHEN and SYDVKM. CDR3 size: 13 residues. Written as DNA, the CDR3 is TGTGCCAGCACCCTCGGGGGGGTAGAGACCCAGTACTTC. Protein: CASTLGGVETQYF.

The chain joins TRBV7-8 to TRBJ2-1; 14 bases are shared with TRBD2. V dropped 1 base and J dropped 0; count of bases not matched to a gene: 8. In germline, CDR1 is SGHVS, CDR2 FQNEAQ. The CDR3 length is 20 residues. CDR3 nucleotides: TGTGCCAGCAGCTTAGTTCGACTAGCGGGAGGGTCTAGCTCCTACAATGAGCAGTTCTTC. It encodes CASSLVRLAGGSSSYNEQFF.

The rearrangement links TRBV28 to TRBJ1-5, with D unresolved. The CDR3 contains 14 residues. Trimming pared 8 bases from V and 4 bases from J, leaving 15 bases between. The germline gives CDR1 MDHEN, CDR2 SYDVKM. CDR3 nucleotides: TGTGCCAGCGCCCCGGTGCTGAGGAATCAGCCCCAGCATTTT. It specifies CASAPVLRNQPQHF.

In the case of this clone: In the same sample, other DNA sequences code for this CDR3. The J gene is TRBJ2-7, the V gene TRBV6-1; D possibly corresponds to TRBD2 (6 bases). The ends were cut back, 0 bases at V and 0 bases at J, with 12 bases in the middle. Germline V CDR1 and CDR2: MNHNS, SASEGT. CDR3 length: 16 residues. CDR3 residues: CASSEAGTRDSYEQYF. The CDR3 DNA sequence: TGTGCCAGCAGTGAAGCAGGGACGCGGGACTCCTACGAGCAGTACTTC.

This chain uses TRBV6-5 with TRBJ2-5; a weak D match, TRBD2 (5 bases). The CDR3 has 12 residues. CDR1 is MNHEY, CDR2 SVGAGI, per germline. The V gene lost 5 bases and the J gene lost 9 bases, with 13 bases spanning the gap. CDR3 in DNA: TGTGCCAGCAGTGAAACCCAGAGGGCCCAGTACTTC. Protein sequence: CASSETQRAQYF.

This clone was detected a few times. This chain joins TRBV27 and TRBJ1-1; D is perhaps TRBD1 (6 bases). Germline V gives CDR1 MNHEY, CDR2 SMNVEV (reference sequence). The CDR3 length is 13 residues. V lost 2 bases to trimming and J lost 9 bases, with 13 bases between them. The CDR3 loop is CASSLDPGAKAFF. Written as DNA, the CDR3 is TGTGCCAGCAGTTTAGATCCAGGGGCGAAAGCTTTCTTT.

The V gene is TRBV5-4, the J gene TRBJ2-3, with no clear D. There are 16 residues in the CDR3. Germline-derived CDR1 and CDR2 are SGHNT and YYREEE (reference sequence). The V end was cut by 4 bases, the J end by 1 base, with 16 bases between. In nucleotides, the CDR3 is TGTGCCAGCAGCCAGCCCGCTGTTTGGTGCACAGATACGCAGTATTTT. Its protein product is CASSQPAVWCTDTQYF.

The rearrangement uses TRBV5-1 and TRBJ2-3, with 7 bases lining up with TRBD1. Germline V gives CDR1 SGHRS, CDR2 YFSETQ. This CDR3 has 15 residues. V shed 0 bases, J shed 5 bases, and the junction held 6 bases outside the gene matches. The CDR3 bases are TGCGCCAGCAGCTTGGGACAGGGCTTTGGAGATACGCAGTATTTT. The encoded protein is CASSLGQGFGDTQYF.

J is TRBJ1-1 and V is TRBV11-2; 9 bases fit TRBD1. The CDR3 runs 17 residues. Germline CDR1 is SGHAT and CDR2 is FQNNGV. V lost 1 base and J lost 1; bases outside the gene matches: 7. DNA for the CDR3: TGTGCCAGCAGCTTAGGGCGAGGGACAGGGCCGAACACTGAAGCTTTCTTT. It specifies CASSLGRGTGPNTEAFF.

The chain joins TRBV27 to TRBJ2-2; 10 bases are shared with TRBD2. The CDR3 totals 17 residues. CDR1 is MNHEY, CDR2 SMNVEV, per germline (reference sequence). With 5 bases clipped from V and 1 base from J, the junction kept 7 bases outside the gene matches. The CDR3 sequence is CASSPFGLAVNTGELFF. The DNA for the CDR3 is TGTGCCAGCAGTCCATTCGGACTAGCGGTGAACACCGGGGAGCTGTTTTTT.

This clone was found many times. The V gene is TRBV2, the J gene TRBJ2-1; 11 nucleotides line up with TRBD2. The CDR3 runs to 13 residues. Looked up from germline, CDR1 is SNHLY and CDR2 is FYNNEI. The junction had 2 bases not matched to a gene; V was cut back by 8 bases and J by 5 bases. The CDR3 is CASGTSGHNEQFF. CDR3 nucleotide sequence: TGTGCCAGCGGGACTAGCGGCCACAATGAGCAGTTCTTC.